What follows are 10 T cell receptor beta chains derived from one specimen sequenced in a study of OX40 agonist ivuxolimab in advanced cancers. The method was immunoSEQ multiplex PCR; TCRdb's version includes in-frame clones alone and lacks a portion of them. The sample contains around 72,000 clones, around 80% of which appear only once. The material sequenced was CD4+ or CD8+ T cells sorted from blood, taken in a trial of the OX40 agonist ivuxolimab. Receptors originate from an adult with an advanced solid tumor such as melanoma, head and neck, liver or kidney cancer.

In this sample, this clone turned up once. The rearrangement joins TRBV6-6 to TRBJ1-1; D not resolved. This CDR3 is built from 13 residues. CDR1 and CDR2 from the germline V gene are MNHNY and SVGAGI (reference sequence). Trimming stripped 8 bases from V and 4 bases from J, with 14 bases between. This chain's CDR3 is CASFDFRGTEAFF. In nucleotides, the CDR3 is TGTGCCAGCTTTGATTTCCGGGGCACTGAAGCTTTCTTT.

The chain employs TRBV28 and TRBJ2-1; the match to TRBD2 covers 9 bases. This CDR3 has 14 amino acids. The germline gives CDR1 MDHEN, CDR2 SYDVKM. V gave up 7 bases and J gave up 6 bases; unmatched junction bases: 7. The CDR3 sequence: CASTGASGTNEQFF. In DNA, the CDR3 is TGTGCCAGCACTGGGGCTAGCGGGACCAATGAGCAGTTCTTC.

This chain links TRBV25-1 with TRBJ2-7, with TRBD2 matching 8 bases. Germline V gene lookup returns CDR1 MGHDK and CDR2 SYGVNS. The length of the CDR3 is 14 residues. CDR3 protein: CASSLLSGGFLHTV. The CDR3 DNA follows: TGTGCCAGCAGTTTGCTGAGCGGGGGATTTCTACATACCGTC.

The V and J genes are TRBV28 and TRBJ2-3; D not certain. The V end was cut by 6 bases, the J end by 2 bases, with 12 bases between. CDR1 is MDHEN and CDR2 is SYDVKM in the germline V gene. This CDR3 region has 14 residues. CDR3 amino acids: CASSRALFTDTQYF. As DNA, the CDR3 is TGTGCCAGCAGCCGGGCCTTATTCACAGATACGCAGTATTTT.

Here the CDR3 reads CSAVGGYEQYF. CDR3 DNA: TGCAGTGCTGTGGGGGGCTACGAGCAGTACTTC. This chain uses TRBV20-1 with TRBJ2-7; D is perhaps TRBD2 (6 bases). The V end lost 5 bases, the J end lost 3 bases, and 8 bases lay between the germline ends. Germline V gene lookup returns CDR1 DFQATT and CDR2 SNEGSKA (reference sequence). The CDR3 has 11 amino acids.

The V gene is TRBV6-4, the J gene TRBJ2-1, with D possibly matching TRBD2 (6 bases). V was trimmed by 0 bases and J by 8 bases, leaving 14 bases between them. The CDR3 spans 15 residues. The germline CDR1 and CDR2 sequences are MRHNA and SNTAGT. In DNA, the CDR3 is TGTGCCAGCAGTGACTCCGGTCCTAGCGTGGATGAGCAGTTCTTC. Encoded protein: CASSDSGPSVDEQFF.

The V gene is TRBV7-2, the J gene TRBJ2-2, with D unclear. Germline V gene lookup returns CDR1 SGHTA and CDR2 FQGNSA. This CDR3 has 16 amino acids. The V end was cut by 6 bases, the J end by 3 bases, with 17 bases between. In nucleotides, the CDR3 is TGTGCCAGCAGTTCCGGGCCGCCTCGGGACACCGGGGAGCTGTTTTTT. Amino acids: CASSSGPPRDTGELFF.

Turning to this clone: An end of the junction does not agree with germline; a read error may underlie this. CDR3 region: CASSLEGTGNLPLHF. The CDR3, as DNA: TGCGCCAGCAGCTTGGAGGGGACAGGGAATTTACCCCTCCACTTT. The chain links TRBV5-1 to TRBJ1-6, with 9 bases identical to TRBD1. The CDR3 consists of 15 residues. CDR1 is SGHRS and CDR2 is YFSETQ in the germline V gene.

V is TRBV7-6 and J is TRBJ2-7; 8 bases are shared with TRBD2. The germline gives CDR1 SGHVS, CDR2 FNYEAQ. V was pared by 5 bases and J by 6 bases, with 12 bases of the junction left unmatched. The CDR3 totals 15 residues. The CDR3 nucleotides are TGTGCCAGCAGCCCGCAGGGGACGGGGGGGAGCGAGCAGTACTTC. Translated, it gives CASSPQGTGGSEQYF.

This clone was recorded once. V is TRBV7-6 and J is TRBJ2-1, with 11 bases that match TRBD2. With V trimmed by 5 bases and J by 1 base, 16 bases remained unmatched. CDR1 is SGHVS and CDR2 is FNYEAQ in the germline V gene. This CDR3 region has 20 residues. CDR3 sequence: CASSLGLPTSGSRSYNEQFF. The CDR3 bases are TGTGCCAGCAGCCTAGGTCTACCAACTAGCGGGAGTCGATCCTACAATGAGCAGTTCTTC.